Sequencing of this T cell receptor (beta chain) was carried out in a study of vaccination and CD4 T cells after COVID-19. Across the whole study: Nasal swab PCR showed SARS-CoV-2 in convalescent patients, roughly nine with mild and one with severe disease.

The treatment here: roughly nine-day PBMC culture with coronavirus spike peptide pools or control peptides (ViraFEST assay). Once peptide pools had expanded antigen-specific T cells, ViraFEST sequenced TCRs. Each well held under 2.5 million PBMCs in IL-2 (roughly 10 IU/ml) medium with about 10 ug/ml peptide pools. The Oncomine TCR Beta short-read assay was applied to DNA of cultured CD4+ T cells. Via MiXCR, TCRdb re-called the PCR reads, giving one row per CDR3 protein. The sample has about 5,200 distinct CDR3 sequences, 30% seen once. CDR3 length equals 14 residues. Germline CDR1 is SGHTA and CDR2 is FQGTGA. The V and J ends lost 7 bases and 4 bases respectively, with 16 bases between them. As to this clonotype: No antigen is known for it.

Specimen: CD4+ T cells from blood, cultured in vitro, collected after SARS-CoV-2 vaccination. J is TRBJ1-2 and V is TRBV7-3, with D uncertain. The source of this sequence is a human donor who had recovered from COVID-19. CDR3 DNA sequence: TGTGCCAGCAAACCAACGGCGGGAGGCTATGGCTACACCTTC. As protein: CASKPTAGGYGYTF.